The 9 T cell receptor beta chains in this list originate from one sample, sequenced in a study of blood T cell repertoires in COVID-19. TCRdb keeps only in-frame clones here, not all; method: immunoSEQ multiplex PCR. The top ten hold about 6.1% of the sample, which has hundreds of thousands of clones, around 88% seen once. The sample consisted of PBMCs or T cells enriched from blood (not recorded which). These TCRs come from a woman in her thirties or forties who had recovered from COVID-19.

The chain joins TRBV30 to TRBJ1-2, with 7 bases aligning to TRBD1. Per germline, CDR1 GTSNPN and CDR2 SVGIG (reference sequence). V lost 0 bases to trimming and J lost 5 bases; unmatched junction nucleotides: 3. The CDR3 has 13 amino acids. The CDR3 sequence is CAWSVAGGYGYTF. In DNA, the CDR3 is TGTGCCTGGAGTGTAGCAGGGGGGTATGGCTACACCTTC.

As to this clone: This sample includes further DNA sequences coding for the same CDR3. The V gene is TRBV7-2, the J gene TRBJ2-2; D is ambiguous. There are 12 residues in the CDR3. V was shortened by 4 bases and J by 3 bases, with 3 bases between the two germline ends. Looked up from germline, CDR1 is SGHTA and CDR2 is FQGNSA. This CDR3 is CASSSYTGELFF. The CDR3 nucleotides are TGTGCCAGCAGCTCATACACCGGGGAGCTGTTTTTT. Combining the CDR3 with reference TRBV7-2 and TRBJ2-2 gives the whole variable domain GAGVSQSPSNKVTEKGKDVELRCDPISGHTALYWYRQSLGQGLEFLIYFQGNSAPDKSGLPSDRFSAERTGGSVSTLTIQRTQQEDSAVYLCASSSYTGELFFGEGSRLTVL.

This chain joins TRBV14 and TRBJ1-3, with TRBD1 as a possible D gene (5 bases). The CDR3 is made up of 16 amino acids. V was trimmed by 0 bases and J by 2 bases, leaving 11 bases between them. Germline loops: CDR1 SGHDN, CDR2 FVKESK. CDR3 nucleotides: TGTGCCAGCAGCCAAGATCTCCCAGGGACTGGAAACACCATATATTTT. Translating gives CASSQDLPGTGNTIYF.

V and J are TRBV4-1 and TRBJ2-6; D remains ambiguous. Germline CDR1 and CDR2: MGHRA and YSYEKL. Trimming left V 2 bases short and J 4 bases short, with 12 bases between. This CDR3 region has 16 residues. The CDR3 protein is CASSQTMQPGANVLTF. The DNA of the CDR3 is TGCGCCAGCAGCCAAACTATGCAGCCCGGGGCCAACGTCCTGACTTTC.

The gene calls are TRBV2 and TRBJ2-7, with 9 bases identical to TRBD1. CDR3 size: 15 residues. V lost 4 bases and J lost 6; bases outside the gene matches: 10. Per the germline V gene, CDR1 is SNHLY and CDR2 is FYNNEI. Written as DNA, the CDR3 is TGTGCCAGCAGTGTCCTCTCCGGGACAGGGCGCGAGCAGTACTTC. Protein: CASSVLSGTGREQYF. Full variable domain (outside the CDR3, taken from reference TRBV2 and TRBJ2-7): EPEVTQTPSHQVTQMGQEVILRCVPISNHLYFYWYRQILGQKVEFLVSFYNNEISEKSEIFDDQFSVERPDGSNFTLKIRSTKLEDSAMYFCASSVLSGTGREQYFGPGTRLTVT.

This clone was seen just once. The chain uses TRBV19 and TRBJ1-2; weak D call: TRBD1 (6 bases). Germline CDR1 reads LNHDA; CDR2 reads SQIVND (reference sequence). V was trimmed by 5 bases and J by 3 bases, leaving 13 bases between them. The length of the CDR3 is 14 residues. DNA for the CDR3: TGTGCCAGTAGTCTACAGGGTCTCGACTATGGCTACACCTTC. Translation gives CASSLQGLDYGYTF.

V and J are TRBV4-3 and TRBJ1-6; 7 bases fit TRBD1. This CDR3 region has 14 residues. Trimming cost V 4 bases and J 8 bases; bases outside gene matches: 5. In germline, CDR1 is LGHNA, CDR2 YSLEER. The CDR3 loop reads CASSRQGLDSPLHF. DNA for the CDR3: TGCGCCAGCAGCCGACAGGGTTTGGATTCACCCCTCCACTTT.

V usage is TRBV7-2 and J usage is TRBJ2-4; 7 bases fit TRBD2. The CDR3 runs 12 residues. Germline V lookup: CDR1 SGHTA, CDR2 FQGNSA. Trimming removed 10 bases from V and 5 bases from J; junction bases left unmatched: 5. CDR3 residues: CAIREVENIQYF. Written as DNA, the CDR3 is TGTGCCATCCGGGAGGTGGAAAACATTCAGTACTTC.

CDR3 nucleotide sequence: TGTGCCAGCAGCACTCCCCGGACAGTCTATGGCTACACCTTC. Protein: CASSTPRTVYGYTF. The chain couples TRBV5-6 to TRBJ1-2; D perhaps matches TRBD1 (6 bases). Trimming took off 4 bases at V and 4 bases at J, with 14 bases between the two ends. The CDR3 loop spans 14 amino acids. Germline V gene data show CDR1 as SGHDT and CDR2 as YYEEEE.